Listed here are 25 T cell receptor beta chains from one sample, sequenced in a study of blood T cell repertoires in COVID-19 (TCRdb year 2020). The method behind the library was the immunoSEQ multiplex PCR assay. The source is immuneACCESS, and TCRdb retained only in-frame sequences with V and J called. Part of the clones is not carried over; for the studies checked, unresolved V genes explain less than half of this, and the remainder is unexplained. The sample table lists just under 150,000 clones, 80% to 90% of them with a count of one. The leading ten clones occupy approximately 40% of the sample. The sequenced sample consisted of peripheral blood. Source of these receptors: a man in his forties or fifties who had recovered from COVID-19.

On this clone: One junction end disagrees with the germline gene, perhaps due to a read error. The genes are TRBV7-7 and TRBJ2-5; 8 bases line up with TRBD1. The CDR3 covers 15 residues. CDR1 is SSHAT and CDR2 is FNYEAQ in the germline V gene (reference sequence). The CDR3 spells CASSLNRGYGETQYF. The CDR3 DNA follows: TGTGCTAGCAGCTTAAACAGGGGGTACGGGGAGACCCAGTACTTC.

This chain joins TRBV9 and TRBJ2-3; 9 nucleotides match TRBD2. V shed 4 bases, J shed 2 bases, and the junction held 5 bases outside the gene matches. The length of the CDR3 is 15 residues. The germline CDR1 and CDR2 sequences are SGDLS and YYNGEE. The CDR3 nucleotides read TGTGCCAGCAGCCCTAGCGGGGTCTTCACAGATACGCAGTATTTT. It encodes CASSPSGVFTDTQYF.

The J gene is TRBJ2-1, the V gene TRBV18; 9 bases are a match to TRBD1. Germline V gene lookup returns CDR1 KGHSH and CDR2 LQKENI. V lost 3 bases to trimming and J lost 2 bases; unmatched junction nucleotides: 5. The CDR3 totals 16 residues. The chain's CDR3 is CASSPSGQGPYNEQFF. As DNA, the CDR3 is TGTGCCAGCTCACCCTCAGGACAGGGGCCCTACAATGAGCAGTTCTTC.

The chain joins TRBV19 to TRBJ2-3, with 11 bases that match TRBD1. The CDR3 has 15 amino acids. Per germline, CDR1 LNHDA and CDR2 SQIVND (reference sequence). Losses at the gene ends were 1 base for V and 7 bases for J; bases not matched to a gene: 4. The CDR3 loop reads CASSIVGTGGYTQYF. CDR3 coding DNA: TGTGCCAGTAGTATAGTGGGGACAGGGGGTTATACGCAGTATTTT.

The V and J genes are TRBV6-5 and TRBJ2-3; TRBD2 aligns across 10 bases. Germline assignment: CDR1 MNHEY and CDR2 SVGAGI. J was trimmed by 5 bases and V by 6 bases; bases with no gene match: 8. There are 15 residues in the CDR3. The CDR3 sequence is CASSLPSGGVDTQYF. The CDR3 DNA reads as TGTGCCAGCAGCCTCCCTAGCGGGGGCGTAGATACGCAGTATTTT.

The rearrangement links TRBV29-1 to TRBJ1-1; 7 nucleotides align to TRBD1. The CDR3 consists of 13 residues. J was trimmed by 1 base and V by 6 bases; bases with no gene match: 5. CDR1 is SQVTM, CDR2 ANQGSEA, per germline. The CDR3, as DNA: TGCAGCGTCGGCAGGGGGAAGAACACTGAAGCTTTCTTT. It is translated as CSVGRGKNTEAFF.

As to this clone: The junction and the germline gene differ at one end; a read error may be behind it. The J gene is TRBJ2-1, the V gene TRBV7-2, with a tentative D call TRBD1 (5 bases). The CDR3 has 15 residues. Looked up from germline, CDR1 is SGHTA and CDR2 is FQGNSA. CDR3 DNA sequence: TGTGCCAGCAGTTTAGAAGGGGTTTCCTACAATGAGCAGTTCTTC. It yields the protein CASSLEGVSYNEQFF.

The CDR3 sequence: CASSLALQGANEQYF. The CDR3 bases are TGTGCCAGCAGCTTAGCGCTACAGGGGGCCAACGAGCAGTACTTC. The chain has TRBV7-2 and TRBJ2-7; 9 bases are a match to TRBD1. There are 15 residues in the CDR3. From germline, CDR1 is SGHTA and CDR2 FQGNSA. V trimming: 0 bases; J trimming: 5 bases; junction bases outside the gene matches: 5.

The chain links TRBV29-1 to TRBJ2-7; TRBD1 matches at 7 bases. Per the germline V gene, CDR1 is SQVTM and CDR2 is ANQGSEA. With 2 bases clipped from V and 4 bases from J, the junction kept 8 bases outside the gene matches. This CDR3 has 14 residues. The CDR3 DNA is TGCAGCGTTGAAACCCGGACAGGTCGGTACGAGCAGTACTTC. Protein product: CSVETRTGRYEQYF.

This clone was observed a single time. The rearrangement links TRBV7-2 to TRBJ1-2, with TRBD1 identical over 7 bases. The germline gives CDR1 SGHTA, CDR2 FQGNSA. J was trimmed by 3 bases and V by 5 bases; bases with no gene match: 6. The CDR3 has 14 amino acids. DNA of the CDR3: TGTGCCAGCAGCCCGAGACAGGGCCACTATGGCTACACCTTC. Protein product: CASSPRQGHYGYTF.

The gene calls are TRBV4-1 and TRBJ2-2; possible D gene TRBD2, 7 bases. This CDR3 has 14 residues. V was cut by 6 bases and J by 5 bases, with 13 bases left in between. The germline V gene encodes CDR1 MGHRA and CDR2 YSYEKL. For the CDR3, the DNA is TGCGCCAGCAGGGGGGGGCGCGGTACCGGGGAGCTGTTTTTT. As protein: CASRGGRGTGELFF.

This rearrangement joins TRBV3-1 (or the pseudogene TRBV3-2) to TRBJ2-1; possibly TRBD1 for D (5 bases). Germline V lookup: CDR1 LGHDT, CDR2 YNNKEL (reference sequence). V lost 0 bases and J 4 bases, leaving 10 bases between the germline ends. The CDR3 has 15 amino acids. The chain's CDR3 is CASSQDRQIYNEQFF. DNA for the CDR3: TGTGCCAGCAGCCAAGATAGACAGATTTACAATGAGCAGTTCTTC.

This chain connects TRBV27 to TRBJ1-2; D is undetermined. The CDR3 sequence is 14 residues long. Germline V CDR1 and CDR2: MNHEY, SMNVEV (reference sequence). Trimming left V 5 bases short and J 6 bases short, with 16 bases between. CDR3 in DNA: TGTGCCAGCAGTCTAGGATCTGCGGCGGATGGCTACACCTTC. It encodes CASSLGSAADGYTF.

The rearrangement uses TRBV4-1 and TRBJ2-1; D call uncertain. Trimming stripped 0 bases from V and 0 bases from J, with 9 bases between. In germline, CDR1 is MGHRA, CDR2 YSYEKL. This CDR3 contains 16 residues. DNA of the CDR3: TGCGCCAGCAGCCAAGAAAGACTGAGCTCCTACAATGAGCAGTTCTTC. Translation: CASSQERLSSYNEQFF.

The table lists this clone with a count of one. The chain employs TRBV18 and TRBJ2-2; possible D gene TRBD2, 7 bases. CDR1 and CDR2 from the germline V gene are KGHSH and LQKENI. The CDR3 is 17 residues long. Trimming stripped 2 bases from V and 2 bases from J, with 15 bases between. The CDR3 protein is CASSPSLGGPNTGELFF. CDR3 DNA sequence: TGTGCCAGCTCACCATCCCTCGGGGGGCCCAACACCGGGGAGCTGTTTTTT.

The chain joins TRBV6-1 to TRBJ1-3; no clear D. The germline gives CDR1 MNHNS, CDR2 SASEGT. Trimming stripped 3 bases from V and 3 bases from J, with 12 bases between. CDR3 length equals 15 residues. CDR3 protein: CASSESLYLGNTIYF. The CDR3 region has the DNA TGTGCCAGCAGTGAGTCGCTATATCTTGGAAACACCATATATTTT.

The V and J genes are TRBV20-1 and TRBJ2-7; 7 bases line up with TRBD1. V dropped 3 bases and J dropped 4; count of bases not matched to a gene: 12. From germline, CDR1 is DFQATT and CDR2 SNEGSKA (reference sequence). The CDR3 length is 15 residues. The CDR3 loop is CSASPFGQAGYEQYF. The CDR3 coding sequence is TGCAGTGCTAGTCCTTTCGGACAGGCGGGTTACGAGCAGTACTTC.

The rearrangement joins TRBV25-1 to TRBJ2-5, with 12 positions matching TRBD2. There are 13 residues in the CDR3. Looked up from germline, CDR1 is MGHDK and CDR2 is SYGVNS. The V gene end was trimmed by 10 bases and the J gene end by 3 bases; junction bases not matched to a gene: 3. The CDR3 DNA sequence: TGTGCCACCCGGACTAGCGGGGAAGAGACCCAGTACTTC. Amino acids: CATRTSGEETQYF.

This clone has more than one count but fewer than ten. This chain uses TRBV5-1 with TRBJ1-1; 8 bases agree with TRBD1. The length of the CDR3 is 15 residues. V gave up 0 bases and J gave up 4 bases; unmatched junction bases: 5. Germline V gene data show CDR1 as SGHRS and CDR2 as YFSETQ. Written as DNA, the CDR3 is TGCGCCAGCAGCTTGGGACAGGGGTACCGCACTGAAGCTTTCTTT. Its translation: CASSLGQGYRTEAFF.

The chain links TRBV5-4 to TRBJ2-7, with 7 bases lining up with TRBD1. This CDR3 has 14 residues. V dropped 4 bases and J dropped 4; count of bases not matched to a gene: 8. Per germline, CDR1 SGHNT and CDR2 YYREEE (reference sequence). CDR3 nucleotides: TGTGCCAGCAGCCCCCGAGGGGGCGCGTACGAGCAGTACTTC. Translation: CASSPRGGAYEQYF. Drawing the rest from reference TRBV5-4 and TRBJ2-7, the complete variable domain is ETGVTQSPTHLIKTRGQQVTLRCSSQSGHNTVSWYQQALGQGPQFIFQYYREEENGRGNFPPRFSGLQFPNYSSELNVNALELDDSALYLCASSPRGGAYEQYFGPGTRLTVT.

In this sample, this clone turned up a few times. This chain links TRBV5-1 with TRBJ1-2; D uncertain. This CDR3 comprises 14 residues. CDR1 and CDR2 from the germline V gene are SGHRS and YFSETQ. With 4 bases removed from V and 8 bases from J, the gap between germline ends came to 18 bases. CDR3: CASSADGSSGGYTF. The CDR3 DNA sequence: TGCGCCAGCAGCGCGGACGGGAGTTCTGGAGGCTACACCTTC.

V usage is TRBV23-1 and J usage is TRBJ1-1, with D possibly being TRBD1 (6 bases). TRBV23-1 is marked as an open reading frame, function uncertain. V lost 2 bases and J 0 bases, leaving 10 bases between the germline ends. The length of the CDR3 is 15 residues. This chain's CDR3 is CASSQMQGLNTEAFF. CDR3 nucleotide sequence: TGCGCCAGCAGTCAAATGCAGGGGTTGAACACTGAAGCTTTCTTT.

The V gene is TRBV5-8, the J gene TRBJ1-1; D might be TRBD1 (6 bases). The germline V and J ends were trimmed by 4 bases and 3 bases, with 22 bases remaining between them. Germline values: CDR1 SGHTS, CDR2 YDEGEE. CDR3 length: 17 amino acids. The CDR3 loop is CASSDDGGAGLDTEAFF. As DNA, the CDR3 is TGTGCCAGCAGCGACGATGGGGGCGCAGGGTTGGACACTGAAGCTTTCTTT.

This clone has more than one count but fewer than ten. The CDR3, as DNA: TGTGCCAGCAGCTTAAGTACGGGGACAAAGGAGACCCAGTACTTC. Translation gives CASSLSTGTKETQYF. The rearrangement joins TRBV7-8 to TRBJ2-5; D perhaps matches TRBD1 (6 bases). Germline V gives CDR1 SGHVS, CDR2 FQNEAQ. CDR3 length: 15 residues. The V end was cut by 2 bases, the J end by 5 bases, with 15 bases between.

This chain links TRBV2 with TRBJ1-1; D is uncertain. Trimming removed 8 bases at V and 11 bases at J, with 15 bases between. CDR3 length equals 11 residues. CDR1 SNHLY and CDR2 FYNNEI come from the germline V gene. The CDR3 sequence is CASLLWREAFF. CDR3 DNA: TGTGCCAGCCTTCTGTGGAGGGAGGCTTTCTTT.